Sequencing of this TCR beta chain was carried out in a study of cytomegalovirus exposure and HLA in healthy donors (dated 2017 in TCRdb). With respect to the entire study: According to an earlier analysis of 587 of the donors, about 179 million T cells yielded 95 million to 140 million unique TCR beta sequences and roughly 280 Gb of sequence data. Roughly 300 gigabases of sequencing data and approximately 91 million unique TCR sequences made up an early release that covered around 640 HLA-typed donors. Of the 398 genotyped donors, 75% to 85% were placed in the genetic ancestry cluster associated with self-reported Caucasian donors. The aim of the study was to test whether cataloging public T cell receptors could identify signatures of past pathogen exposure. The study profiled the T cell repertoires of around 700 subjects by immunosequencing and related them to cytomegalovirus serostatus. In addition to the first cohort of about 650 subjects, a separate validation cohort of 120 different subjects was used. To predict cytomegalovirus infection status, the study combined high-throughput TCR immunosequencing, statistical association of individual TCRs with disease status, and machine learning. In a later analysis, previously published TCR beta repertoires from about 640 donors were re-analyzed and high-resolution HLA genotyping was added so that TCR occurrence patterns could be studied. In the later analysis, no new phenotypic data were used to find candidate immune exposures; instead, reliance was placed on TCR beta sequences and their occurrence across donors. An earlier analysis of some 500 of the donors applied high-throughput TCR beta sequencing to assess whether each TCR beta V gene segment acted as functional or pseudogenic. Donor age, sex, ethnicity and CMV serostatus were compiled together with the repertoire data. In a later genetic analysis, genome-wide SNP genotypes for about three fifths of the roughly 670 donors were used, and that subset was treated as a discovery cohort. All discovery cohort repertoires had been generated on a single sequencing platform. HLA typing covered class I and class II loci at four-digit resolution. The number of donors typed differed by locus, with roughly 620-630 for A, B, C, DRB1 and DQB1, 522 for DQA1, about 610 for DPA1, and approximately 470 for DPB1. Because of strong linkage in the cohort, four to six DR-DQ haplotypes were treated as single units for association and clustering. Among a few hundred genotyped donors of the cohort, an average of around 240,000 unique TCR beta nucleotide sequences were sequenced per donor, roughly a sixth of them non-productive.

Receptor libraries were prepared by the immunoSEQ multiplex PCR assay. The multiplex PCR relied on a mix of 60 forward primers for TCR Vbeta segments and 13 reverse primers for TCR Jbeta segments. The CDR3 region of rearranged TCR beta genes was amplified from genomic DNA by a multiplex PCR assay. The amplified TCR beta libraries were sequenced on the Illumina HiSeq System as 87-base-pair reads. In the original analysis: A later analysis tallied 70 million to 100 million unique TCR beta chains across the 550 to 850 repertoires, and around 12 million of those chains were shared by two or more donors. Raw reads were error-corrected and collapsed into unique sequences by a nearest-neighbor algorithm in which closely related sequences were merged to remove PCR and sequencing errors. V, D and J gene segments were assigned by aligning CDR3 sequences to IMGT reference sequences. For a sequence to be retained, at least a six-nucleotide match to both a V gene segment and a J gene segment was required. Rearrangements were classified as productive when the CDR3 lacked stop codons and remained in frame with V and J, and all other rearrangements were classified as non-productive. CDR3 was defined by IMGT convention, running from the second conserved V-encoded cysteine to the conserved J-encoded phenylalanine. The earlier analysis of a few hundred of the donors excluded any sequence lacking an unambiguous match to a single V gene segment. In an earlier analysis of 587 of the donors, a V segment was called functional when productive rearrangements were above 56.7%, and segregating when the standard deviation between donors exceeded 5%. A statistical classification framework was built to diagnose cytomegalovirus status from the catalog of TCR beta chain sequences. In a later analysis, V and J genes were assigned by comparing TCR nucleotide sequences against IMGT/GENE-DB human TR gene sequences. The TCRdist pipeline was used in a later analysis to assign CDR3 sequences and most-parsimonious VDJ recombination scenarios. In a later analysis, each TCR beta chain was defined by its CDR3 amino acid sequence together with its V-gene family, and reads without a unique V-gene family were excluded. As a way to deal with suspected cross-contamination and a sequencing artifact, a later analysis dropped hundreds of nucleotide sequences that were highly shared and had low generation probability. In a later analysis, a clonal expansion index was calculated for each public chain from normalized within-repertoire ranks of inferred template counts. A later analysis computed generation probabilities with a VDJ recombination model fitted to out-of-frame rearrangements, and checked the results against IGoR. Hypergeometric tests were used in a later analysis to score TCR-TCR, TCR-HLA and TCR-CMV co-occurrence, with a repertoire-size bias correction applied to the TCR pairs. False discovery rates were estimated in a later analysis by permuting HLA or CMV assignments 20 times. In a later analysis, co-occurring TCRs were grouped with DBSCAN, and TCRdist sequence similarity was added when clustering was performed within HLA-allele-positive subsets. Repertoires with fewer than 30,000 or more than 120,000 public chains, plus five repertoires with anomalous nucleotide sharing, were excluded from co-occurrence clustering. Drawn from immuneACCESS, this table holds only the in-frame rearrangements with V and J called that TCRdb kept. Clones are partly lost; checked studies trace under half to an unresolved V gene and leave the rest unexplained. Clone size and V and J calls were adopted from that table, with D and trimming inferred from the DNA. The sample data list almost 200,000 clones, and 65% to 90% of these were observed just once. Together, the top ten hold approximately 2.2% of the sample.

For this clone: Which antigen it targets is not known. No much larger clone exists at a distance of one base, and base qualities are not known.

The CDR3 sequence holds 15 residues, the cysteine and phenylalanine included. The entry retains the CDR3 DNA only, 45 bases that are in frame from base 1. The germline V gene specifies MRHNA as CDR1 and SNTAGT as CDR2. V and J are trimmed by 5 bases and 4 bases, and the gene matches miss 5 bases of the junction. The cohort comprised 666 healthy bone marrow donors. At the time of sampling, every cohort member was nominally healthy, though immune exposures that went unrecorded were likely present. The donor was CMV seronegative and was included in the group of a few hundred seronegative cohort members. A peripheral blood sample was collected from each donor, and TCR beta sequencing was performed on peripheral blood mononuclear cells. Genomic DNA extraction from the blood cell samples was performed with the Qiagen DNeasy Blood Extraction Kit. The study at large found these results: Because HLA typing was missing for some donors at each locus, association tests included only the typed subset. Approximately 16 rarely observed V segments, including chromosome 9 orphons, were excluded from the earlier analysis of approximately 600 of the donors because counts were too low. A later genetic analysis reported fewer N-insertions in productive TCRs among donors in an Asian-associated ancestry cluster than the roughly 700-donor mean. In the study, approximately 160 TCR beta chains were listed as associated with cytomegalovirus. When HLA alleles, especially DR and DQ, strongly co-occurred, attributing TCR associations to individual alleles was difficult. According to a later analysis, most CMV-associated TCR beta chains appeared to be HLA-restricted, and the HLA associations seemed to be driven largely by CMV exposure. An association between a missense DCLRE1C variant and V-gene and J-gene trimming of TCR beta chains was found in a later genetic analysis and replicated in an independent cohort. The classifier was reported to diagnose cytomegalovirus status with high specificity and sensitivity in both the original cohort and the validation cohort. Specific HLA alleles were associated with over 15,000 TCR beta sequences at a false discovery rate of 0.05 in a later analysis. According to a later analysis, TCR association rates differed among HLA loci, with DRB1 alleles showing the most associated TCRs and HLA-C alleles showing the fewest. In vitro tests confirmed that three of the cytomegalovirus-associated TCR beta chains recognize cytomegalovirus antigens. A further reported finding was that TCR beta sequences accurately predicted the HLA-A and HLA-B alleles for most subjects in the first cohort. Correlated functional status among segregating V segments might be attributable to linkage disequilibrium, but an unknown experimental factor could not be ruled out. Some IMGT-functional V segments, including TRBV6-2 and TRBV6-3, could not be distinguished by the 87-base-pair reads and were therefore excluded. In a later analysis, HLA-associated TCR beta chains showed more clonal expansion and lower generation probabilities than non-associated chains that were equally common. Only TCR beta chains were sequenced in this cohort, and the absence of alpha or paired-chain data limited detectable features. In an earlier analysis of some 540 of the donors, most TCR beta V segments appeared in productive rearrangements about 87% or about 30% of the time, broadly matching IMGT annotations. It was suggested by the authors that the approach could potentially be generalized to other disease states and immunological phenotypes. Immune exposure information for the cohort was limited to CMV serostatus. According to a later analysis, parvovirus B19, influenza, CMV and Epstein-Barr virus appeared linked to several top co-occurrence clusters. Across donors, most TCR sequences were observed very rarely, whereas some public TCRs were present in many individuals. A group of highly shared sequence variants was considered likely to be a technical artifact of the sequencing pipeline. The presence/absence analyses assumed that sequencing depth was roughly uniform across donors, and that assumption may not be true.

Input material: PBMCs. Recombination linked TRBV6-4 to TRBJ2-1, and 10 junction bases match TRBD1. This sequence originates from a woman aged 45-59 years in good health and CMV-seronegative. Here is the DNA: TGTGCCAGCAGTACCGGGACAGGGGTTTACAATGAGCAGTTCTTC. It is translated as CASSTGTGVYNEQFF.